This paragraph covers one T cell receptor (beta chain) sequence. Its antigen is not identified. The authors reverse transcribed roughly 0.5 to 1 ug RNA with random hexamers. Amplification of TCR beta CDR3 across 54 Vbeta and 13 Jbeta was performed with immunoSEQ multiplex PCR. One entry per CDR3 protein, called by TCRdb with MiXCR from the immunoSEQ multiplex PCR reads. The sample has under 150,000 distinct CDR3 sequences; around 86% are singletons. Between the trimmed V and J ends, which lost 0 bases and 4 bases, there was a span of 9 bases. CDR1 and CDR2 from the germline V gene are MNHEY and SVGAGI. The CDR3 has 15 residues. The multiple sclerosis controls were treatment-naive patients, and their relapsing-remitting disease was stable or active. TEMRA cells were FACS-enriched, while CD8+ and CD4+ T cells were negatively isolated. The record originates from a study of CD8 T cells in Susac syndrome. Findings and limits, study-wide: The study recognized that the number of individuals in its TCR sequencing and HLA analysis was relatively small.

This receptor was taken from a human donor with multiple sclerosis. Specimen: CD8+ T cells from PBMCs. The V gene is TRBV6-5, the J gene TRBJ2-2, with no clear D. The CDR3 coding sequence is TGTGCCAGCAGTTACTCCTCTGGGCCCACCGGGGAGCTGTTTTTT. This translates into CASSYSSGPTGELFF.